This record concerns one TCR beta chain sequence. Only in-frame clones appear in the TCRdb table, and some are missing; sequencing was by immunoSEQ multiplex PCR. The sample includes roughly 49,000 clones, about 88% seen only once; the top ten take about 4.1%. The CDR3 has 15 residues. Germline V gives CDR1 MNHEY, CDR2 SVGEGT. The ends lost 6 bases at V and 7 bases at J; junction bases unmatched: 8. The source of the sample is a study of blood T cell repertoires in COVID-19. Study-level background: T cells, B-cell-depleted T cells, or PBMCs provided the cDNA or gDNA that served as material.

This receptor was taken from a man aged 50 or older with active COVID-19. What was sequenced was peripheral blood. The rearrangement joins TRBV6-2 or TRBV6-3 to TRBJ2-3; 12 bases fit TRBD2. The CDR3 coding sequence is TGTGCCAGCAGCCATAGGACTAGCGGGACTAATACGCAGTATTTT. Translation: CASSHRTSGTNTQYF.